These 23 T cell receptor beta chains were all obtained from the same sample, sequenced in a study of blood T cells in healthy people across ages (dated by TCRdb to about 2015). Libraries came from 5' RACE. A second PCR of roughly 6 to 11 cycles was run with a J-beta primer mix and a sample-barcoded 5' primer. TCRdb applied fastp at Q25 and MiXCR to the public reads, then kept only in-frame beta chains. Each CDR3 protein appears once, grouped with its most common genes and DNA. Here the sample has fewer than 2,000,000 distinct CDR3 sequences; about 39% occur a single time. The ten top clones hold 20% to 25% of the sample. The material sequenced was blood. The receptors come from a human donor in good health.

The chain employs TRBV29-1 and TRBJ1-1; the D is unclear. Deletions cut 3 bases from V and 0 bases from J, with 8 bases between. The CDR3 extends over 13 amino acids. The germline V gene encodes CDR1 SQVTM and CDR2 ANQGSEA. CDR3 DNA sequence: TGCAGCGTTGAGCTCAGAATGAACACTGAAGCTTTCTTT. Translated: CSVELRMNTEAFF.

This clonotype has a handful of counts. V gene TRBV6-5 combines with J gene TRBJ1-4; the D is unclear. The CDR3 is made up of 15 amino acids. Trimming took off 1 base at V and 8 bases at J, with 14 bases between the two ends. Germline V gene sequence: CDR1 MNHEY, CDR2 SVGAGI. CDR3 nucleotide sequence: TGTGCCAGCAGTTACTTTGAGTTAAGGGAAGAAAAACTGTTTTTT. This codes for CASSYFELREEKLFF.

V is TRBV27 and J is TRBJ1-1; D remains unclear. Trimming took off 0 bases at V and 3 bases at J, with 11 bases between the two ends. This CDR3 region has 15 residues. Germline assignment: CDR1 MNHEY and CDR2 SMNVEV (reference sequence). The CDR3 loop reads CASSLSVGTYTEAFF. The CDR3 region has the DNA TGTGCCAGCAGTTTATCTGTCGGCACCTACACTGAAGCTTTCTTT.

This clonotype was found a few times. The V gene is TRBV9, the J gene TRBJ2-3, with D possibly matching TRBD1 (5 bases). V lost 3 bases and J 5 bases, leaving 16 bases between the germline ends. CDR1 is SGDLS and CDR2 is YYNGEE in the germline V gene. The CDR3 is made up of 15 amino acids. CDR3 nucleotides: TGTGCCAGCAGCGCAGGGTCTCCGTTTCTAGATACGCAGTATTTT. This gives the protein CASSAGSPFLDTQYF. Drawing the rest from reference TRBV9 and TRBJ2-3, the complete variable domain is DSGVTQTPKHLITATGQRVTLRCSPRSGDLSVYWYQQSLDQGLQFLIQYYNGEERAKGNILERFSAQQFPDLHSELNLSSLELGDSALYFCASSAGSPFLDTQYFGPGTRLTVL.

The CDR3 nucleotides read TGTGCCAGCAGTTACTCTTCACTAGTAAAAGAGACCCAGTACTTC. Its translation is CASSYSSLVKETQYF. The rearrangement uses TRBV9 and TRBJ2-5; D is possibly TRBD2 (5 bases). CDR1 is SGDLS and CDR2 is YYNGEE in the germline V gene. Trimming removed 5 bases at V and 3 bases at J, with 17 bases between. The CDR3 runs to 15 residues.

The chain recombines TRBV6-1 with TRBJ2-1; weak D call: TRBD2 (6 bases). The CDR3 runs 14 residues. CDR1 and CDR2 (germline): MNHNS, SASEGT. The V end was cut by 1 base, the J end by 7 bases, with 11 bases between. CDR3 DNA: TGTGCCAGCAGTGAAGTAGGACTAACGAATGAGCAGTTCTTC. Its protein product is CASSEVGLTNEQFF.

This clonotype was counted many times. The chain joins TRBV6-6 to TRBJ1-5; possibly TRBD1 for D (6 bases). CDR1 and CDR2 (germline): MNHNY, SVGAGI (reference sequence). The CDR3 contains 15 residues. V was pared by 5 bases and J by 3 bases, with 14 bases between. DNA of the CDR3: TGTGCCAGCAGTCCACAGGGAGCAAACAATCAGCCCCAGCATTTT. Its protein product is CASSPQGANNQPQHF.

This rearrangement joins TRBV7-2 to TRBJ2-1; D remains ambiguous. Germline V gene data show CDR1 as SGHTA and CDR2 as FQGNSA. The V and J ends lost 9 bases and 2 bases respectively, with 17 bases between them. This CDR3 has 15 residues. The CDR3 nucleotides read TGTGCCAGTTTACAAGGTCCGCTAACCTACAATGAGCAGTTCTTC. As protein: CASLQGPLTYNEQFF. The entire variable domain, with the rest obtained from reference TRBV7-2 and TRBJ2-1, is as follows: GAGVSQSPSNKVTEKGKDVELRCDPISGHTALYWYRQSLGQGLEFLIYFQGNSAPDKSGLPSDRFSAERTGGSVSTLTIQRTQQEDSAVYLCASLQGPLTYNEQFFGPGTRLTVL.

The chain joins TRBV12-3 or TRBV12-4 to TRBJ1-1, with no clear D. Trimming left V 2 bases short and J 3 bases short, with 10 bases between. This CDR3 contains 14 residues. The CDR3 DNA reads as TGTGCCAGCAGTTTAATGAGTGGGGACACTGAAGCTTTCTTT. It encodes CASSLMSGDTEAFF.

This chain joins TRBV28 and TRBJ2-7; 11 bases map to TRBD1. Germline V CDR1 and CDR2: MDHEN, SYDVKM. Trimming cost V 3 bases and J 6 bases; bases outside gene matches: 7. The CDR3 length is 15 residues. The CDR3 region has the DNA TGTGCCAGCAGTTTCCTCGGACAGGGGGCACGCGAGCAGTACTTC. Its translation: CASSFLGQGAREQYF.

DNA for the CDR3: TGTGCCAGCAGCTCCCCGGGGTTGCGTCGGGAGACCCAGTACTTC. This codes for CASSSPGLRRETQYF. The chain has TRBV7-9 and TRBJ2-5, with D perhaps TRBD2 (5 bases). V lost 4 bases and J lost 5, with 17 bases in between. Germline lookup yields CDR1 SEHNR and CDR2 FQNEAQ (reference sequence). The CDR3 sequence is 15 residues long.

The chain couples TRBV4-3 to TRBJ2-1; unclear D gene. The CDR3 is made up of 13 amino acids. Trimming cost V 1 base and J 9 bases, with 10 bases left between them. Germline V lookup: CDR1 LGHNA, CDR2 YSLEER. CDR3 in DNA: TGCGCCAGCAGCCAAGTGTGGTGGGGTGAGCAGTTCTTC. Its translation: CASSQVWWGEQFF.

This clonotype was picked up one time. The chain recombines TRBV15 with TRBJ1-4; D is possibly TRBD1 (6 bases). CDR1 LNHNV and CDR2 YYDKDF come from the germline V gene (reference sequence). The CDR3 contains 14 residues. V was clipped by 5 bases and J by 4 bases, with 11 bases between them. This CDR3 reads CATSEGGGNEKLFF. The CDR3 nucleotides read TGTGCCACCAGCGAAGGGGGGGGTAATGAAAAACTGTTTTTT.

This clonotype was observed a handful of times. This chain uses TRBV5-1 with TRBJ1-6; D is uncertain. The CDR3 contains 14 residues. The germline V gene has CDR1 SGHRS and CDR2 YFSETQ. The ends were cut back, 0 bases at V and 7 bases at J, with 8 bases in the middle. CDR3 DNA: TGCGCCAGCAGCTTGGCCCCAAGGAATTCACCCCTCCACTTT. Its protein is CASSLAPRNSPLHF. The full variable domain, completed using reference TRBV5-1 and TRBJ1-6, is KAGVTQTPRYLIKTRGQQVTLSCSPISGHRSVSWYQQTPGQGLQFLFEYFSETQRNKGNFPGRFSGRQFSNSRSEMNVSTLELGDSALYLCASSLAPRNSPLHFGNGTRLTVT.

This chain connects TRBV7-3 to TRBJ2-3; D ambiguous. Germline CDR1 SGHTA, CDR2 FQGTGA. There are 14 residues in the CDR3. Trimming cost V 2 bases and J 6 bases, with 12 bases left between them. The CDR3 sequence is CASSLEFSFDTQYF. CDR3 nucleotides: TGTGCCAGCAGCTTAGAGTTCTCGTTCGATACGCAGTATTTT. Full variable domain (rest looked up from reference TRBV7-3 and TRBJ2-3): GAGVSQTPSNKVTEKGKYVELRCDPISGHTALYWYRQSLGQGPEFLIYFQGTGAADDSGLPNDRFFAVRPEGSVSTLKIQRTERGDSAVYLCASSLEFSFDTQYFGPGTRLTVL.

This sequence joins TRBV4-3 and TRBJ2-7; D gene uncertain. Germline CDR1 and CDR2: LGHNA and YSLEER. The CDR3 consists of 15 residues. Trimming stripped 1 base from V and 4 bases from J, with 14 bases between. The DNA of the CDR3 is TGCGCCAGCAGCCAAGTATTCCCCACGCCTTACGAGCAGTACTTC. This sequence encodes CASSQVFPTPYEQYF.

This clonotype was recorded once. The junction shows a germline mismatch at one end, possibly a read error. The chain employs TRBV18 and TRBJ2-1, with a tentative D call TRBD1 (6 bases). The germline gives CDR1 KGHSH, CDR2 LQKENI. The CDR3 spans 16 residues. The CDR3 is CASSPPQGRDTGELFF. The CDR3 bases are TGTGCCAGCTCACCACCGCAGGGGCGCGACACCGGGGAGCTGTTCTTC.

This clonotype appeared a few times. The chain joins TRBV18 to TRBJ1-4; D is undetermined. Germline V CDR1 and CDR2: KGHSH, LQKENI. The CDR3 length is 13 residues. With 2 bases removed from V and 6 bases from J, the gap between germline ends came to 7 bases. In DNA form, the CDR3 reads TGTGCCAGCTCACCAGCAGGCGATGAAAAACTGTTTTTT. Encoded protein: CASSPAGDEKLFF.

Many counts were recorded for this clonotype. The chain recombines TRBV9 with TRBJ2-7, with a possible D match to TRBD1 (5 bases). CDR1 SGDLS and CDR2 YYNGEE come from the germline V gene. Trimming removed 0 bases from V and 7 bases from J, with 11 bases in between. The CDR3 loop spans 13 amino acids. CDR3 in amino acids: CASSVVGVGEQYF. The CDR3 DNA is TGTGCCAGCAGCGTAGTAGGGGTAGGAGAGCAGTACTTC.

The chain joins TRBV3-1 to TRBJ1-6, with TRBD1 matching over 8 bases. V was clipped by 3 bases and J by 7 bases; unmatched bases: 5. The V gene's germline CDR1 is LGHDT and CDR2 YNNKEL (reference sequence). The CDR3 has 15 residues. Written as DNA, the CDR3 is TGTGCCAGCAGCCATTCAGGGGGCTGGAATTCACCCCTCCACTTT. Its protein product is CASSHSGGWNSPLHF.

V and J are TRBV4-2 and TRBJ1-5, with D possibly matching TRBD1 (5 bases). V was trimmed by 4 bases and J by 5 bases, leaving 9 bases between them. Germline V gives CDR1 LGHNA, CDR2 YNFKEQ. The CDR3 has 13 residues. The CDR3 DNA sequence: TGTGCCAGCAGCCGCGACAGCGATCAGCCCCAGCATTTT. Protein: CASSRDSDQPQHF.

V usage is TRBV7-2 and J usage is TRBJ2-1; perhaps TRBD1 as D (7 bases). CDR1 is SGHTA, CDR2 FQGNSA, per germline. The V and J ends lost 2 bases and 0 bases respectively, with 11 bases between them. The CDR3 consists of 16 residues. CDR3 sequence (DNA): TGTGCCAGCAGCTTATCGCAGGGGGGCTCCTACAATGAGCAGTTCTTC. Its translation is CASSLSQGGSYNEQFF.

This chain connects TRBV28 to TRBJ2-1; D remains ambiguous. The CDR3 has 12 residues. Trimming removed 8 bases at V and 15 bases at J, with 20 bases between. Germline V gives CDR1 MDHEN, CDR2 SYDVKM. This CDR3 is CASRSFGFVPFF. The CDR3 DNA sequence: TGTGCCAGCCGATCCTTTGGTTTCGTGCCGTTCTTC.